One TCR beta chain is described in this entry. Its antigen is still unknown. The sample originates from a study of T-cell memory formation after mild COVID-19. Study-wide points: The finding that pre-infection memory included some responding clones suggested that cross-reactive memory joined. Second-wave clones that peaked on day 37 lacked confirmed SARS-CoV-2 specificity.

Each CDR3 protein is one row after TCRdb ran MiXCR on the 5' RACE reads. The sample lists roughly 450,000 distinct CDR3 sequences, roughly 20% occurring once. This TCR was sampled from an adult woman who had mild COVID-19 (a few samples of this study predate the infection). Cell type and time point are not known. Sequencing was carried out using PBMCs or a T cell subset sorted from them (not recorded which).

CDR3 nucleotides: TGTGCCAGCAGTGAATTGGGCAGGACCTACGAGCAGTACTTC. This codes for CASSELGRTYEQYF. The chain uses TRBV25-1 and TRBJ2-7; no firm D call. Looked up from germline, CDR1 is MGHDK and CDR2 is SYGVNS. The length of the CDR3 is 14 residues. V lost 1 base and J lost 2, with 9 bases in between.